This T cell receptor (beta chain) was recovered during a study of T cell responses to AZD1222 COVID-19 vaccine. Overall study results and limits: Among the donors, most were white British and more were female, and clonal diversity was possibly underestimated.

Repertoires were generated with immunoSEQ multiplex PCR, while TCRdb's copy carries only in-frame clones and drops some. The table lists roughly 100,000 clones, about 88% of them singletons. In the case of this clone: Antigen specificity is unknown.

The V and J ends lost 6 bases and 3 bases respectively, with 21 bases between them. Germline V gene lookup returns CDR1 LNHDA and CDR2 SQIVND (reference sequence). The CDR3 has 17 residues. The sample in question was peripheral blood, obtained on day 0 of AZD1222 vaccination. The TCR originated in an adult in good health. The chain carries TRBV19 and TRBJ2-1; D may be TRBD1 (5 bases). The CDR3 bases are TGTGCCAGTAGAAGACAGCACATCTCCACTAACTACAATGAGCAGTTCTTC. Translated, it gives CASRRQHISTNYNEQFF.